The 12 T cell receptor beta chains below all came from one sample that was sequenced in a study of identical twins. MiXCR, applied by TCRdb to the 5' RACE reads, yields one record per CDR3 protein. Among 300,000 to 400,000 distinct CDR3 sequences listed, about 10% were seen once. Sequenced material: naive T cells sorted from blood. These receptors originate from a woman in her forties or fifties in good health.

The J gene is TRBJ2-5, the V gene TRBV7-9; 8 positions agree with TRBD1. Germline trimming cut 5 bases from V and 1 base from J; bases unmatched to any gene: 12. Germline lookup yields CDR1 SEHNR and CDR2 FQNEAQ (reference sequence). This CDR3 comprises 17 residues. Here the CDR3 reads CASSPRAGQGPQETQYF. In nucleotides, the CDR3 is TGTGCCAGCAGCCCCCGGGCCGGACAGGGTCCCCAAGAGACCCAGTACTTC.

This clonotype was found a few times. This chain connects TRBV15 to TRBJ2-7; TRBD1 matches at 9 bases. The CDR3 has 15 residues. J was trimmed by 3 bases and V by 0 bases; bases with no gene match: 3. Germline CDR1 LNHNV, CDR2 YYDKDF (reference sequence). This chain's CDR3 is CATSRDRDRVYEQYF. CDR3 DNA: TGTGCCACCAGCAGAGATAGGGACAGGGTCTACGAGCAGTACTTC.

The chain recombines TRBV6-4 with TRBJ2-4; 13 bases are a match to TRBD2. Germline loops: CDR1 MRHNA, CDR2 SNTAGT. This CDR3 region has 17 residues. V shed 0 bases and J 7 bases; nucleotides not matched to a gene: 6. CDR3 DNA sequence: TGTGCCAGCAGTGACTCCGGGACTAGCGGGAAGGGGAACATTCAGTACTTC. As protein: CASSDSGTSGKGNIQYF.

This clonotype has only a few counts. The J gene is TRBJ2-4, the V gene TRBV15; TRBD2 matches at 7 bases. V lost 8 bases and J lost 4; bases outside the gene matches: 8. CDR1 and CDR2 (germline): LNHNV, YYDKDF (reference sequence). This CDR3 has 14 residues. The CDR3 DNA reads TGTGCCACCCGGGAGGCAGCCGGGAAAAACATTCAGTACTTC. Encoded protein: CATREAAGKNIQYF.

The chain couples TRBV5-1 to TRBJ2-3, with 7 bases that match TRBD2. Germline lookup yields CDR1 SGHRS and CDR2 YFSETQ. V shed 3 bases and J 4 bases; nucleotides not matched to a gene: 8. There are 15 residues in the CDR3. The CDR3 reads CASSSNPSGADTQYF. The DNA for the CDR3 is TGCGCCAGCAGCTCGAACCCTAGCGGAGCAGATACGCAGTATTTT. The whole variable domain, filled in from reference TRBV5-1 and TRBJ2-3, reads KAGVTQTPRYLIKTRGQQVTLSCSPISGHRSVSWYQQTPGQGLQFLFEYFSETQRNKGNFPGRFSGRQFSNSRSEMNVSTLELGDSALYLCASSSNPSGADTQYFGPGTRLTVL.

At least ten counts were recorded for this clonotype. The chain links TRBV5-1 to TRBJ2-7, with D possibly being TRBD2 (5 bases). V dropped 0 bases and J dropped 11 bases, with 18 bases sitting between them. CDR3 length: 14 residues. From germline, CDR1 is SGHRS and CDR2 YFSETQ. CDR3 loop: CASSLAGSPGLEYV. CDR3 in DNA: TGCGCCAGCAGCTTGGCCGGATCGCCGGGGTTGGAGTACGTC.

This chain joins TRBV2 and TRBJ2-1; either TRBD1 or TRBD2 may fit D (5 bases each). The CDR3 loop spans 14 amino acids. Per germline, CDR1 SNHLY and CDR2 FYNNEI. Trimming left V 6 bases short and J 4 bases short, with 13 bases between. The CDR3 reads CASRPTGPYNEQFF. DNA of the CDR3: TGTGCCAGCAGGCCCACGGGACCATACAATGAGCAGTTCTTC.

This clonotype was picked up a small number of times. The chain joins TRBV29-1 to TRBJ1-1, with D possibly being TRBD1 (6 bases). The germline CDR1 and CDR2 sequences are SQVTM and ANQGSEA. The CDR3 sequence is 14 residues long. The ends were cut back, 4 bases at V and 6 bases at J, with 18 bases in the middle. The CDR3 spells CSVGGAGTTPEAFF. Written as DNA, the CDR3 is TGCAGCGTTGGGGGGGCGGGGACCACGCCTGAAGCTTTCTTT.

The chain is built from TRBV15 and TRBJ2-5; possible D gene TRBD1, 6 bases. CDR3 length: 13 residues. V lost 5 bases, J lost 7 bases, and 14 bases lay in between. Per the germline V gene, CDR1 is LNHNV and CDR2 is YYDKDF (reference sequence). The CDR3, as DNA: TGTGCCACCAGCTCAGGGGTCATCGGGACCCAGTACTTC. Its translation: CATSSGVIGTQYF.

Only a few counts were recorded for this clonotype. The CDR3 DNA is TGCGCCAGCAGCTTAAGAGAGGCAGAGACCCAGTACTTC. Its translation: CASSLREAETQYF. The chain combines TRBV5-1 with TRBJ2-5, with no clear D. The CDR3 contains 13 residues. V was pared by 2 bases and J by 4 bases, with 9 bases between. Germline V gives CDR1 SGHRS, CDR2 YFSETQ.

This clonotype was seen ten or more times. This rearrangement joins TRBV9 to TRBJ2-3; D remains unclear. V was clipped by 4 bases and J by 1 base, with 10 bases between them. The CDR3 sequence is 14 residues long. CDR1 is SGDLS and CDR2 is YYNGEE in the germline V gene. The CDR3 DNA follows: TGTGCCAGCAGCTCCGAAGACCGCACAGATACGCAGTATTTT. It translates to CASSSEDRTDTQYF.

This chain connects TRBV12-3 or TRBV12-4 to TRBJ2-1; 8 nucleotides align to TRBD2. V gave up 8 bases and J gave up 7 bases; unmatched junction bases: 10. The CDR3 contains 14 residues. The CDR3 bases are TGTGCCAGCCAGCGGGAGACCCTTGGGAATGAGCAGTTCTTC. Protein: CASQRETLGNEQFF.